This TCR beta chain is drawn from a study of blood T cell repertoires in COVID-19. Using immunoSEQ multiplex PCR, the repertoire was profiled, and TCRdb retains in-frame clones only, with some absent. The sample lists some 240,000 clones, about four fifths occurring once. The CDR3 runs to 13 residues. Trimming cost V 3 bases and J 7 bases, with 13 bases left between them. The germline V gene has CDR1 SGHRS and CDR2 YFSETQ. This clonotype was sampled from an elderly woman with COVID-19, enrolled during active disease. Sequenced sample: peripheral blood. The V and J genes are TRBV5-1 and TRBJ1-2; D remains unclear. The CDR3 nucleotides are TGCGCCAGCAGCTCCAGTTTCGGGTCTGGCTACACCTTC. Its protein is CASSSSFGSGYTF.